This T cell receptor beta chain derives from a study of neurological immune-mediated disorders. Overall study context: Multiple sclerosis patients numbered roughly 35, of whom around 31 were relapsing-remitting and 3 secondary progressive.

Study-wide points: Among 34 multiple sclerosis patients, 18 had repertoires that phylogenetic grouping placed in one related-CDR3 cluster, a possible signature.

V was pared by 0 bases and J by 8 bases, with 10 bases between. Germline loops: CDR1 SEHNR, CDR2 FQNEAQ (reference sequence). The CDR3 length is 13 residues. The method for making cDNA was 5'RACE, and it used 10-nucleotide random UMIs. Every sequencing run generated in excess of 170 million TCR-beta sequences. These sequences covered 15-18 subjects. TCRdb independently ran MiXCR on the 5' RACE reads; one entry per CDR3 protein. The repertoire holds approximately 38,000 distinct CDR3 sequences, about 2.5% seen once, with approximately 2.4% in the top ten. This clonotype was observed many times. Antigen: not known.

Material: PBMCs. The clonotype originates from a man aged 50-59 years with multiple sclerosis. This chain uses TRBV7-9 with TRBJ1-1; D remains unclear. The CDR3 spells CASSLAVAEEAFF. The CDR3 DNA reads as TGTGCCAGCAGCTTAGCGGTGGCGGAGGAAGCTTTCTTT.